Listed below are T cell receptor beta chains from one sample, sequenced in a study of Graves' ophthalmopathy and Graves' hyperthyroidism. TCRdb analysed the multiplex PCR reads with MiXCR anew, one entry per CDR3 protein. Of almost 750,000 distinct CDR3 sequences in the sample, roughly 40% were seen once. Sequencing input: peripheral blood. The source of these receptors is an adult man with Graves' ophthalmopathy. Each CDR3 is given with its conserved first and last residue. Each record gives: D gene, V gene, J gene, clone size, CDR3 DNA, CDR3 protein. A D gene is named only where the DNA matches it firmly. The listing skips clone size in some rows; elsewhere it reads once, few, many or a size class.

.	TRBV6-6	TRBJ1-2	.	TGTGCCAGCATATTGGGGGGCTATGGCTACACCTTC	CASILGGYGYTF
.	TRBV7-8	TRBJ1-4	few	TGTGCCAGCAGCTCCAGCATTGGGGACGGGGGCTTTAATGAAAAACTGTTTTTT	CASSSSIGDGGFNEKLFF
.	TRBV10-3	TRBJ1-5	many	TGTGCTAGCGCCAAGGGAAGCAATCAGCCCCAGCATTTT	CASAKGSNQPQHF
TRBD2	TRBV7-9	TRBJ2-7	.	TGTGCCAGCAGCCCCTCCGAAAATAGCGGGAGTTTGAGTGAGCAGTACTTC	CASSPSENSGSLSEQYF
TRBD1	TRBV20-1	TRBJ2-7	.	TGCAGTGCTGGTAGACAGGGCTTCTACGAGCAGTACTTC	CSAGRQGFYEQYF
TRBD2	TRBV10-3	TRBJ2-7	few	TGTGCCAGTGAGCGGGAGGGTCTCAACGAGCAGTACTTC	CASEREGLNEQYF
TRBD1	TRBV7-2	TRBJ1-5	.	TGTGCCAGCAGCTTAGCGCAGGGGACAGGGGATCAGCCCCAGCATTTT	CASSLAQGTGDQPQHF
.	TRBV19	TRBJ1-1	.	TGTGCCAGTAGCTTTATGGGGAATAGGGGAATGAACACTGAAGCTTTCTTT	CASSFMGNRGMNTEAFF
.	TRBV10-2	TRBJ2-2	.	TGCGCCGTGACCCCGGGGCCCTACACCGGGGAGCTGTTTTTT	CAVTPGPYTGELFF
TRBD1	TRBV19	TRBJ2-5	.	TGTGCCAGTAGACGGACAGGGCTCCAAGAGACCCAGTACTTC	CASRRTGLQETQYF
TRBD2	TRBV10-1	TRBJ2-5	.	TGCGCCAGCAGTGCAACGGCTAGCGGGAGGCTTCAAGAGACCCAGTACTTC	CASSATASGRLQETQYF
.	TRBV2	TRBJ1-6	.	TGTGCCAGCAGTTACGGCCAGTCCTATAATTCACCCCTCCACTTT	CASSYGQSYNSPLHF
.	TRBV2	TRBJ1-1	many	TGTGCCAGCAGGGTTCAGGGAGTCACTGAAGCTTTCTTT	CASRVQGVTEAFF
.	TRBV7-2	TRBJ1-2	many	TGTGCCAGCAGCTGGACGGGCTATGGCTACACCTTC	CASSWTGYGYTF
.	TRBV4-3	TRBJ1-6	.	TGCGCCAGCAGCCAACGACAGGTTAATTCACCCCTCCACTTT	CASSQRQVNSPLHF
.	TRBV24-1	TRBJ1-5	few	TGTGCCAGCAGTTACCCCGCCGGTCCCCAGCATTTT	CASSYPAGPQHF
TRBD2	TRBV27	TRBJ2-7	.	TGTGCCAGCAGTGGCACTAGCGGGTACTACGAGCAGTACTTC	CASSGTSGYYEQYF
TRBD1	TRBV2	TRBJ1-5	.	TGTGCCAGCACCTCTAGACAGGGGTCCTCCAATCAGCCCCAGCATTTT	CASTSRQGSSNQPQHF
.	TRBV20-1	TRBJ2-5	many	TGCAGTGCTCCCGGGACCGGGCCGCGGGGATTTGCCCAGTACTTC	CSAPGTGPRGFAQYF
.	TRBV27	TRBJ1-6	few	TGTGCCAGCAGGCCCTCGGGGTCACCCCTCCACTTT	CASRPSGSPLHF
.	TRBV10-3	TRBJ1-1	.	TGTGCCAGCAGTGAAAGGCATAACACTGAAGCTTTCTTT	CASSERHNTEAFF
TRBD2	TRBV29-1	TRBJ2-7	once	TGCAGCGTGACTAGCGGGACTAGCGGGAGCAACGAGCAGTACTTC	CSVTSGTSGSNEQYF
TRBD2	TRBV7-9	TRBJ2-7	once	TGTGCCAGCAGATCCGGGGCTAGCGGGAGGATAGACGAGCAGTACTTC	CASRSGASGRIDEQYF
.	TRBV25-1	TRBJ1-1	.	TGTGCCAGCAGAGGCGGCCAGATGGGCACTGAAGCTTTCTTT	CASRGGQMGTEAFF
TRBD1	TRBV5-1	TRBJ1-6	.	TGCGCCAGCAGTCTTGGACAGGGGAGATATTCACCCCTCCACTTT	CASSLGQGRYSPLHF
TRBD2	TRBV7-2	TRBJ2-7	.	TGTGCCAGCGATCAAGCGGGAAACTCCTACGAGCAGTACTTC	CASDQAGNSYEQYF
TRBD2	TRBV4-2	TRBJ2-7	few	TGTGCCAGCAGCCAGGACGTCCCGGGACTAGGAGGTGAGCAGTACTTC	CASSQDVPGLGGEQYF
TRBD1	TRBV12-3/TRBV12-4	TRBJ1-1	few	TGTGCCAGCAGTCACGGGACAGGGAGGGCAACTGAAGCTTTCTTT	CASSHGTGRATEAFF
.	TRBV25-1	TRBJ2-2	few	TGTGCCAGCACCTGGGGCGGGACGAACACCGGGGAGCTGTTTTTT	CASTWGGTNTGELFF
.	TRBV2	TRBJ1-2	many	TGTGCCAGCAGTGGGGTCCCGACGGATTTGGGCTACACCTTC	CASSGVPTDLGYTF
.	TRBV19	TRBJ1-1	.	TGTGCCAGTAGTATAGAGAACAGGATGGGGAGCACTGAAGCTTTCTTT	CASSIENRMGSTEAFF
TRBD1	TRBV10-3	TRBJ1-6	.	TGTGCCATCAGCCTCACAGGGGATTCACCCCTCCACTTT	CAISLTGDSPLHF
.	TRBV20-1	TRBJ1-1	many	TGCAGTGCTAGAGATCTCGTGGCTTTCTTT	CSARDLVAFF
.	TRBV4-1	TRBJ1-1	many	TGCGCCAGCAGCCCATCCTCGGGGCTGATGAACACTGAAGCTTTCTTT	CASSPSSGLMNTEAFF
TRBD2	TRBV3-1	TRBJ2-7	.	TGTGCCAGCAGCCAAGCTATAGGACTAGCGTACGAGCAGTACTTC	CASSQAIGLAYEQYF
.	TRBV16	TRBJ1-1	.	TGTGCCAGCAGCCAATCCGGCGGGGAAGCTTTCTTT	CASSQSGGEAFF
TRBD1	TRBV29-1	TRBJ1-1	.	TGCAGCCAAGTAGGAGGGGGCGAGGCAGCTTTCTTT	CSQVGGGEAAFF
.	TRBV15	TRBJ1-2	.	TGTGCCACCAGCAGAGACAGGGGACTTTACTATGGCTACACCTTC	CATSRDRGLYYGYTF
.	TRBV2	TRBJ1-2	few	TGTGCCAGCAGTTTAAGTGCCAGCTATTATGGCTACACCTTC	CASSLSASYYGYTF
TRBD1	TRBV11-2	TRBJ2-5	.	TGTGCCAGCAGTGAGGGACAGGGACTCCAAGAGACCCAGTACTTC	CASSEGQGLQETQYF
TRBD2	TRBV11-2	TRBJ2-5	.	TGTGCCAGCAGTCCCCGGGGGGGGGGCGGTCAGGAGACCCAGTACTTC	CASSPRGGGGQETQYF
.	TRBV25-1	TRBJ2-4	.	TGTGCCAGCAGTGAAGTGGGGTCTGCCAAAAACATTCAGTACTTC	CASSEVGSAKNIQYF
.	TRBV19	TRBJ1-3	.	TGTGCCAGTACCACTGTAGGGACCGCTGGAAACACCATATATTTT	CASTTVGTAGNTIYF
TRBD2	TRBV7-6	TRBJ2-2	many	TGTGCCAGCAGCTTAGCGGGGGGACTAGCGGCGAACACCGGGGAGCTGTTTTTT	CASSLAGGLAANTGELFF
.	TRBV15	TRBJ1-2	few	TGTGCCTCCCGACGGCAGGCCTATGGCTACACCTTC	CASRRQAYGYTF
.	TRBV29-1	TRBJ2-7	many	TGCAGCGTTGAGGACAACTCCTACGAGCAGTACTTC	CSVEDNSYEQYF
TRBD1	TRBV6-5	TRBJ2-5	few	TGTGCCAGCAGCCTCTCACAGGGGGTATTCCAAGAGACCCAGTACTTC	CASSLSQGVFQETQYF
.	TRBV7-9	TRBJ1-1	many	TGTGCCAGCAGCTTAGCGGCAGTTTCCCCTGAAGCTTTCTTT	CASSLAAVSPEAFF
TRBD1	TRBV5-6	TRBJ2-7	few	TGTGCCAGCAGGCCCCGAGACAGGGTCTACGAGCAGTACTTC	CASRPRDRVYEQYF
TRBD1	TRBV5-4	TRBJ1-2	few	TGTGCCAGCAGCTGGGGGGGACAGGGAGAGAACTATGGCTACACCTTC	CASSWGGQGENYGYTF
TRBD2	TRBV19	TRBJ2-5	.	TGTGCCAGTAGTAGGACTAGGATCACGGAGACCCAGTACTTC	CASSRTRITETQYF
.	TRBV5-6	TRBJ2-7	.	TGTGCCAGCAGCTTTCGCCCAGTCGTAACCTACGAGCAGTACTTC	CASSFRPVVTYEQYF
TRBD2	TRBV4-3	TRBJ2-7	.	TGCGCCAGCAGCACGGCTAGCGGGATGAACGAGCAGTACTTC	CASSTASGMNEQYF
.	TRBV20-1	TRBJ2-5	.	TGCAGTGCTAGAGATTGGACATACCAAGAGACCCAGTACTTC	CSARDWTYQETQYF
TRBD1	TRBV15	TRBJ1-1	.	TGTGCCACCACCACGGGCACAGGGGGCAACACTGAAGCTTTCTTT	CATTTGTGGNTEAFF